This record looks at one TCR beta chain sequence and its context. CDR3 length: 16 amino acids. Trimming took 5 bases from V and 6 from J, leaving 19 bases between them. CDR1 and CDR2 (germline): MDHEN, SYDVKM. This record belongs to a study of blood T cell repertoires in COVID-19. Study overall: Some COVID-19 samples were acute and others convalescent; all came from the United States, Italy and Spain. T cells, B-cell-depleted T cells, or PBMCs supplied cDNA or gDNA.

Per the original data handling: Nucleated cell number was recorded as an estimate derived from reference gene primer amplification. Sequencing used immunoSEQ multiplex PCR; TCRdb keeps in-frame clones, though not all of them. The DNA was the basis for D and trimming; V, J and clone size are from that table. The sample has about 210,000 clones; approximately 80% are singletons. Sequencing was carried out using peripheral blood. The chain has TRBV28 and TRBJ1-4; tentative D call: TRBD1 (6 bases). The TCR sequence derives from a man in his fifties or sixties with acute or convalescent COVID-19. This CDR3 reads CASSLGGVRRDEKLFF. In DNA form, the CDR3 reads TGTGCCAGCAGTCTTGGGGGCGTTCGCCGTGATGAAAAACTGTTTTTT.